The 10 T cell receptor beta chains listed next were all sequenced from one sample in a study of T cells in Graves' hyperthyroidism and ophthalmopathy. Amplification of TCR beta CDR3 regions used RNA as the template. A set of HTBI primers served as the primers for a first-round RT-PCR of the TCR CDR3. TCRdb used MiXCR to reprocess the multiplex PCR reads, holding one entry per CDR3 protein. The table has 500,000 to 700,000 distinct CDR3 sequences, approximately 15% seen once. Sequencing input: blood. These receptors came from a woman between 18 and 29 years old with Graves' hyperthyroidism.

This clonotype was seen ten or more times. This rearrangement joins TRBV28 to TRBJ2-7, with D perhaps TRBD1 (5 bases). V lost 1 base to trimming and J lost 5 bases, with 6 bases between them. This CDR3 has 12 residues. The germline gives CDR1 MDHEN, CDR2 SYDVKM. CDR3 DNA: TGTGCCAGCAGTTTATTGACAGACGAGCAGTACTTC. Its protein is CASSLLTDEQYF.

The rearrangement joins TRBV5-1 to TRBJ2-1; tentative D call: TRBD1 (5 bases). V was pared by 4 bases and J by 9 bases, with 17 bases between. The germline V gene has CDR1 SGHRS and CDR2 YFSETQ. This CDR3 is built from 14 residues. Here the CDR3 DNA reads TGCGCCAGCAGCCAGGAGCCAGGGCTAGGTGAGCAGTTCTTC. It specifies CASSQEPGLGEQFF. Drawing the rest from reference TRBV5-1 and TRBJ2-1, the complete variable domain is KAGVTQTPRYLIKTRGQQVTLSCSPISGHRSVSWYQQTPGQGLQFLFEYFSETQRNKGNFPGRFSGRQFSNSRSEMNVSTLELGDSALYLCASSQEPGLGEQFFGPGTRLTVL.

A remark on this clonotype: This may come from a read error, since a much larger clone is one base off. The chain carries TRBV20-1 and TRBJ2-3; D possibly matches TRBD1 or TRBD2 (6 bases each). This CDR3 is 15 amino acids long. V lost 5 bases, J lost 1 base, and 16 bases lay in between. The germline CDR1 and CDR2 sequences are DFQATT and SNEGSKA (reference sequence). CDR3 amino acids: CSAATRGPRTDTQYF. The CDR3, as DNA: TGCAGTGCTGCCACCCGGGGGCCCCGCACAGATACGCAGTATTTT.

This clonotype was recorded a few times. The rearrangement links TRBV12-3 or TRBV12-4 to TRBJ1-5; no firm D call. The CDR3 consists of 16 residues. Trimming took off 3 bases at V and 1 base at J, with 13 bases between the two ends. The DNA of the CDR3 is TGTGCCAGCAGTTTCGGCGGACTGATAAGCAATCAGCCCCAGCATTTT. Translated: CASSFGGLISNQPQHF.

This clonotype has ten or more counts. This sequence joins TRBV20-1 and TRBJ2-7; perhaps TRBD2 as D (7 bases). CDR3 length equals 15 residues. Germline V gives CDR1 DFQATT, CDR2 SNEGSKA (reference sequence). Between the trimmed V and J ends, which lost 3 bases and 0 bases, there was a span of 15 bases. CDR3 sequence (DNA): TGCAGTGCTAGCACCCTTGGGGGGGCCTCCTACGAGCAGTACTTC. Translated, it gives CSASTLGGASYEQYF.

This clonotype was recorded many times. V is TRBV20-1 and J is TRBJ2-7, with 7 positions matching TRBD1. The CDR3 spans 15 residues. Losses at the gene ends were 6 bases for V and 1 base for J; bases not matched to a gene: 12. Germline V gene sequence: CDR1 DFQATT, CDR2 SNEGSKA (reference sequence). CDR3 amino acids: CSANSGTVLSYEQYF. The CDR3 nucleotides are TGCAGTGCAAATTCCGGGACAGTACTATCCTACGAGCAGTACTTC.

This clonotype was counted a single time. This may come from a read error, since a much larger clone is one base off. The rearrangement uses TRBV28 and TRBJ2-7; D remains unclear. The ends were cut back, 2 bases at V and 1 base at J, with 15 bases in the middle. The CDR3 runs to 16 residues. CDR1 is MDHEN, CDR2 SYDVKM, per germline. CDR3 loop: CASSLRVFLGSYEQYF. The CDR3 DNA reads TGTGCCAGCAGTTTAAGAGTCTTCCTCGGATCCTACGAGCAGTACTTC. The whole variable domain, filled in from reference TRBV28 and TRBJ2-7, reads DVKVTQSSRYLVKRTGEKVFLECVQDMDHENMFWYRQDPGLGLRLIYFSYDVKMKEKGDIPEGYSVSREKKERFSLILESASTNQTSMYLCASSLRVFLGSYEQYFGPGTRLTVT.

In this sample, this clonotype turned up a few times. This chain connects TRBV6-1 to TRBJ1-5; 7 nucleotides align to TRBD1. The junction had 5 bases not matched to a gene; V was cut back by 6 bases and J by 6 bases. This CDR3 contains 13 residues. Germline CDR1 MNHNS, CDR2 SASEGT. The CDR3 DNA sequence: TGTGCCAGCAGAACAGGGGAGGGTCAGCCCCAGCATTTT. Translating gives CASRTGEGQPQHF.

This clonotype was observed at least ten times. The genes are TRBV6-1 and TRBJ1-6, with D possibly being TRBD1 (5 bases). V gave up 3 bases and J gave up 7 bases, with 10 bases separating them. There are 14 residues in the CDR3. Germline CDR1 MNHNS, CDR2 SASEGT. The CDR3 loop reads CASSEWTPNSPLHF. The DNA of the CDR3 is TGTGCCAGCAGTGAGTGGACACCCAATTCACCCCTCCACTTT.

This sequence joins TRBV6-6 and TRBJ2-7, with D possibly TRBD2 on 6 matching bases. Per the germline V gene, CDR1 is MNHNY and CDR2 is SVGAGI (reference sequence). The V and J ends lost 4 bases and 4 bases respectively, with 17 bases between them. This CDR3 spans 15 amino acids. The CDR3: CASSCSGEVVYEQYF. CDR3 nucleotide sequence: TGTGCCAGCAGTTGCTCGGGGGAAGTGGTTTACGAGCAGTACTTC.